Listed here are 23 T cell receptor beta chains from one sample, sequenced in a study of T cell repertoires in cytomegalovirus infection. TCRdb analysed the reads with MiXCR anew, one entry per CDR3 protein. The table has approximately 100,000 distinct CDR3 sequences, around 29% seen once; the top ten hold 80% to 85%. Antigens of these TCRs are unknown. The starting material was CD8+ T cells from cultured PBMCs, obtained from culture after CMV antigen stimulation. These receptors were collected from a human donor in good health (CMV status not recorded). Some clones in this sample may be carry-over from other donors' samples.

The chain recombines TRBV28 with TRBJ1-1, with D possibly being TRBD1 (6 bases). Germline V gene lookup returns CDR1 MDHEN and CDR2 SYDVKM. V lost 5 bases and J lost 12, with 16 bases in between. This CDR3 region has 12 residues. CDR3 bases: TGTGCCAGCAGTGATTTACAGGGAGGGTCTTTCTTT. Translated: CASSDLQGGSFF.

The V and J genes are TRBV9 and TRBJ1-2, with no clear D. V was trimmed by 3 bases and J by 7 bases, leaving 25 bases between them. CDR3 length equals 17 residues. Looked up from germline, CDR1 is SGDLS and CDR2 is YYNGEE. The CDR3 DNA sequence: TGTGCCAGCAGCGCCGACACCATTTCCCCTCTACCTGCTGGCTACACCTTC. This encodes CASSADTISPLPAGYTF. The full variable domain, rest sourced from reference TRBV9 and TRBJ1-2, is DSGVTQTPKHLITATGQRVTLRCSPRSGDLSVYWYQQSLDQGLQFLIQYYNGEERAKGNILERFSAQQFPDLHSELNLSSLELGDSALYFCASSADTISPLPAGYTFGSGTRLTVV.

This clonotype was seen a few times. This sequence joins TRBV7-9 and TRBJ2-7; no clear D. Trimming shortened V by 2 bases and J by 0 bases, and 8 bases separated the two germline ends. This CDR3 comprises 14 residues. Germline CDR1 reads SEHNR; CDR2 reads FQNEAQ (reference sequence). CDR3 residues: CASSLSDDSYEQYF. The CDR3 bases are TGTGCCAGCAGCTTAAGTGACGACTCCTACGAGCAGTACTTC.

The chain carries TRBV6-8 and TRBJ1-5; 7 nucleotides agree with TRBD1. There are 16 residues in the CDR3. The V gene's germline CDR1 is MNHGY and CDR2 SAAAGT. With 2 bases clipped from V and 9 bases from J, the junction kept 13 bases outside the gene matches. CDR3 residues: CASSYPWTGQDRPQHF. The DNA for the CDR3 is TGTGCCAGCAGTTACCCGTGGACAGGTCAGGATCGGCCCCAGCATTTT.

The genes are TRBV12-3 or TRBV12-4 and TRBJ1-1; D call uncertain. The CDR3 is 11 amino acids. V lost 2 bases to trimming and J lost 6 bases, with 4 bases between them. The CDR3 is CASSLRSEAFF. The CDR3 nucleotides read TGTGCCAGCAGTTTACGATCTGAAGCTTTCTTT.

V usage is TRBV11-3 and J usage is TRBJ2-3; weak D call: TRBD1 (5 bases). CDR3 length: 13 amino acids. CDR1 is SGHNT and CDR2 is YENEEA in the germline V gene. The V end was cut by 4 bases, the J end by 2 bases, with 7 bases between. The CDR3 coding sequence is TGTGCCAGCAGCTCGACAGTCACAGATACGCAGTATTTT. Protein sequence: CASSSTVTDTQYF.

This clonotype appeared many times. This rearrangement joins TRBV7-9 to TRBJ1-1; D remains ambiguous. Trimming took off 6 bases at V and 3 bases at J, with 8 bases between the two ends. This CDR3 contains 12 residues. CDR1 is SEHNR, CDR2 FQNEAQ, per germline (reference sequence). The CDR3 bases are TGTGCCAGCAGTTCCATGTACACTGAAGCTTTCTTT. Translation gives CASSSMYTEAFF.

This clonotype was seen only a few times. The chain is built from TRBV12-3 or TRBV12-4 and TRBJ2-1; D unclear. With 5 bases removed from V and 5 bases from J, the gap between germline ends came to 13 bases. The CDR3 length is 14 residues. CDR3 sequence: CASSEVRADNEQFF. For the CDR3, the DNA is TGTGCCAGCAGTGAAGTCCGGGCAGACAATGAGCAGTTCTTC.

Details on this clonotype: The CDR3 carries no conserved terminal phenylalanine or tryptophan, so it likely arises from a read error. The DNA is omitted, as the CDR3 cannot be located on it reliably, and the CDR3 follows TCRdb's listing. The chain carries TRBV28 and TRBJ2-7. CDR1 and CDR2 (germline): MDHEN, SYDVKM. Including both end residues, the CDR3 is 8 amino acids long. CDR3 amino acids: CASSLNES.

The gene calls are TRBV7-9 and TRBJ2-7, with a tentative D call TRBD1 (6 bases). Trimming removed 4 bases from V and 1 base from J, with 11 bases in between. CDR3 size: 14 residues. Germline CDR1 reads SEHNR; CDR2 reads FQNEAQ (reference sequence). The CDR3 loop is CASSSSTGSYEQYF. The CDR3 DNA reads TGTGCCAGCAGCTCCTCAACAGGGTCCTACGAGCAGTACTTC.

The chain couples TRBV10-3 to TRBJ2-2; 11 nucleotides align to TRBD2. The CDR3 has 16 residues. V lost 6 bases and J lost 0; bases outside the gene matches: 3. The germline V gene has CDR1 ENHRY and CDR2 SYGVKD. For the CDR3, the DNA is TGTGCCATCAGGCCGACTAGCGGGGCGAACACCGGGGAGCTGTTTTTT. Protein sequence: CAIRPTSGANTGELFF.

The chain employs TRBV19 and TRBJ2-7; 7 bases match TRBD2. Germline trimming cut 5 bases from V and 3 bases from J; bases unmatched to any gene: 4. Germline V gives CDR1 LNHDA, CDR2 SQIVND (reference sequence). The CDR3 runs 13 residues. In DNA form, the CDR3 reads TGTGCCAGTAGTCCTTGGGGGGGCTACGAGCAGTACTTC. As protein: CASSPWGGYEQYF.

At least ten counts were recorded for this clonotype. The rearrangement joins TRBV7-2 to TRBJ2-7; perhaps D is TRBD1 or TRBD2 (5 bases each). With 5 bases removed from V and 5 bases from J, the gap between germline ends came to 25 bases. In germline, CDR1 is SGHTA, CDR2 FQGNSA. The CDR3 covers 17 residues. The CDR3, as DNA: TGTGCCAGCAGCCCTCCGCTGAGGGCAGGGAATTTCGACGAGCAGTACTTC. Protein product: CASSPPLRAGNFDEQYF. Together with reference TRBV7-2 and TRBJ2-7, the CDR3 gives the full variable domain: GAGVSQSPSNKVTEKGKDVELRCDPISGHTALYWYRQSLGQGLEFLIYFQGNSAPDKSGLPSDRFSAERTGGSVSTLTIQRTQQEDSAVYLCASSPPLRAGNFDEQYFGPGTRLTVT.

The sample holds a few counts of this clonotype. V gene TRBV6-6 combines with J gene TRBJ2-7; 14 bases match TRBD2. Losses at the gene ends were 1 base for V and 4 bases for J; bases not matched to a gene: 0. Germline V gene lookup returns CDR1 MNHNY and CDR2 SVGAGI (reference sequence). This CDR3 contains 15 residues. This chain's CDR3 is CASSYWTSGGYEQYF. CDR3 DNA: TGTGCCAGCAGTTACTGGACTAGCGGGGGGTACGAGCAGTACTTC.

This clonotype was found many times. V usage is TRBV5-6 and J usage is TRBJ2-3; D not certain. Trimming cost V 0 bases and J 4 bases, with 12 bases left between them. CDR1 is SGHDT and CDR2 is YYEEEE in the germline V gene. This CDR3 spans 15 amino acids. In DNA form, the CDR3 reads TGTGCCAGCAGCTTGGGCTATACTGATTCAGATACGCAGTATTTT. Its protein product is CASSLGYTDSDTQYF.

This clonotype was recorded only once. This chain links TRBV4-3 with TRBJ1-4; D not resolved. Germline V gene sequence: CDR1 LGHNA, CDR2 YSLEER. The V gene lost 0 bases and the J gene lost 0 bases, with 8 bases spanning the gap. The CDR3 length is 16 residues. CDR3 coding DNA: TGCGCCAGCAGCCAAGACGATGGCGCAACTAATGAAAAACTGTTTTTT. As protein: CASSQDDGATNEKLFF.

The chain is built from TRBV6-1 and TRBJ2-7, with 13 bases aligning to TRBD2. This CDR3 has 19 residues. V trimming: 4 bases; J trimming: 0 bases; junction bases outside the gene matches: 12. Germline V gene data show CDR1 as MNHNS and CDR2 as SASEGT. CDR3 DNA sequence: TGTGCCAGCAGTGGACAGACTAGCGGGGGGACCTTACTCTCCTACGAGCAGTACTTC. This translates into CASSGQTSGGTLLSYEQYF.

This clonotype came up many times. This rearrangement joins TRBV7-9 to TRBJ1-1; 8 positions match TRBD1. CDR1 and CDR2 from the germline V gene are SEHNR and FQNEAQ (reference sequence). This CDR3 has 14 amino acids. J lost 5 bases, V lost 2 bases, and 4 bases had no gene match. The CDR3 loop reads CASSLPNRGTEAFF. The CDR3 bases are TGTGCCAGCAGCTTACCCAACAGGGGGACTGAAGCTTTCTTT.

This clonotype was observed a handful of times. V usage is TRBV7-9 and J usage is TRBJ2-1; a possible D gene is TRBD1 (7 bases). Germline lookup yields CDR1 SEHNR and CDR2 FQNEAQ (reference sequence). V was pared by 5 bases and J by 3 bases, with 26 bases between. The CDR3 contains 19 residues. CDR3 loop: CASSILDRDSDDIYNEQFF. Written as DNA, the CDR3 is TGTGCCAGCAGCATTCTAGACAGGGACTCAGACGATATCTACAATGAGCAGTTCTTC.

The chain combines TRBV20-1 with TRBJ2-1, with 11 positions matching TRBD2. The CDR3 is made up of 16 amino acids. Trimming removed 1 base from V and 5 bases from J; junction bases left unmatched: 7. Germline lookup yields CDR1 DFQATT and CDR2 SNEGSKA (reference sequence). The CDR3 loop reads CSARALGLAENNEQFF. The CDR3 coding sequence is TGCAGTGCTAGAGCCCTGGGACTAGCGGAAAACAATGAGCAGTTCTTC.

This clonotype was seen only a few times. The chain carries TRBV10-3 and TRBJ2-1; TRBD2 matches 7 bases. In germline, CDR1 is ENHRY, CDR2 SYGVKD. CDR3 length equals 16 residues. The trim removed 5 bases at V and 6 bases at J, leaving 13 bases unmatched. CDR3 residues: CAISLLGEGKGNEQFF. CDR3 DNA sequence: TGTGCCATCAGTCTCCTGGGGGAGGGGAAAGGCAATGAGCAGTTCTTC.

This clonotype was observed a handful of times. The chain links TRBV20-1 to TRBJ1-1; no reliable D call. Between the trimmed V and J ends, which lost 4 bases and 3 bases, there was a span of 15 bases. Germline V gene sequence: CDR1 DFQATT, CDR2 SNEGSKA (reference sequence). CDR3 size: 14 residues. The CDR3 loop is CSATLGGLDTEAFF. CDR3 bases: TGCAGTGCTACCCTAGGAGGGTTGGACACTGAAGCTTTCTTT.

This clonotype has ten or more counts. The gene calls are TRBV4-1 and TRBJ2-3; D is unclear. In germline, CDR1 is MGHRA, CDR2 YSYEKL. This CDR3 has 16 residues. The V and J ends lost 0 bases and 2 bases respectively, with 12 bases between them. In DNA form, the CDR3 reads TGCGCCAGCAGCCAAGAGATGCGGATTTACACAGATACGCAGTATTTT. Protein: CASSQEMRIYTDTQYF.